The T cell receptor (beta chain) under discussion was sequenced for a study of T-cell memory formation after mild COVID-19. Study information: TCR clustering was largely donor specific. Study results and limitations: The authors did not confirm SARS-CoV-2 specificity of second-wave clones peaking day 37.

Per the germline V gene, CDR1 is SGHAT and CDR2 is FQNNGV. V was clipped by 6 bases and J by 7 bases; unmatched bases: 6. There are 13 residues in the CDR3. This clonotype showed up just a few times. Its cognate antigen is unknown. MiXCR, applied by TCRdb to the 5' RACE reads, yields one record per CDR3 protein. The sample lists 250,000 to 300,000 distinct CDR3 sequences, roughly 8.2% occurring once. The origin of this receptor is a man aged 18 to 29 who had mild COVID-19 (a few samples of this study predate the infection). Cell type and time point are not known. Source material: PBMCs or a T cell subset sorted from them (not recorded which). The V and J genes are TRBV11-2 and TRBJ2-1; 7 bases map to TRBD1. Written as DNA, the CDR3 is TGTGCCAGCAGGAGAACAGGGGCGAATGAGCAGTTCTTC. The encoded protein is CASRRTGANEQFF.